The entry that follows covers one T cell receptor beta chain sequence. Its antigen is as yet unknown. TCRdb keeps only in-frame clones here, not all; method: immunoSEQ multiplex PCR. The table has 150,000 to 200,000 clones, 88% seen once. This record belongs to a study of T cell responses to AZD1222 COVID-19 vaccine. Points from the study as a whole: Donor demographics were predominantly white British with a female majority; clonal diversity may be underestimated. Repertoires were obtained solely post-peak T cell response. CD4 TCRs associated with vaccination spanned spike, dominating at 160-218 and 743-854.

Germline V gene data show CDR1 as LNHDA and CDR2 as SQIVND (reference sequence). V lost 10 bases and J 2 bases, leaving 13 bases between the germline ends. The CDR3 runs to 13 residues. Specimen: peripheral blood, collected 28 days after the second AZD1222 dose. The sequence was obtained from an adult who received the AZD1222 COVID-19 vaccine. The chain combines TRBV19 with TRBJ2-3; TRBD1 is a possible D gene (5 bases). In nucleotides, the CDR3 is TGTGCCACCCCCAAGGGGCACACAGATACGCAGTATTTT. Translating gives CATPKGHTDTQYF.